This TCR beta chain came from a study of blood T cell repertoires in COVID-19. Across the whole study: PBMCs, B-cell-depleted T cells, or T cells provided the cDNA or gDNA that made up the material.

J lost 7 bases, V lost 1 base, and 5 bases had no gene match. Germline lookup yields CDR1 MRHNA and CDR2 SNTAGT. CDR3 size: 15 residues. The data were produced by immunoSEQ multiplex PCR, yet TCRdb's version contains in-frame clones alone and is incomplete. Of approximately 390,000 clones in the sample, roughly 88% were seen once. Input material: PBMCs or T cells enriched from blood (not recorded which). The sequence was obtained from a woman aged 40 to 50 with acute COVID-19. V usage is TRBV6-4 and J usage is TRBJ2-1; 9 bases are a match to TRBD1. CDR3 residues: CASSDLGQGMNEQFF. CDR3 sequence (DNA): TGTGCCAGCAGTGACTTGGGACAGGGAATGAATGAGCAGTTCTTC.